This T cell receptor beta chain was sequenced for a study of T cell responses to AZD1222 COVID-19 vaccine. Regarding the study as a whole: Unmutated variant regions are reportedly targeted by nearly half of spike-specific TCRs. With dominance at 160-218 and 743-854, vaccine-associated CD4 TCRs spanned spike. The breadth and depth of Spike-specific TCRs increased once two AZD1222 doses had been given.

The J segment lost 4 bases and the V segment lost 4 bases, leaving 8 bases of the junction unmatched. CDR3 length equals 17 residues. The germline V gene encodes CDR1 SGHRS and CDR2 YFSETQ. Concerning this clone itself: Antigen: not known.

Produced via immunoSEQ multiplex PCR; TCRdb's table is partial and in-frame only. The sample yields approximately 120,000 clones, under 95% seen once. The V gene is TRBV5-1, the J gene TRBJ2-3, with TRBD2 identical over 14 bases. This specimen was peripheral blood, taken on day 0 of AZD1222 vaccination. The clonotype comes from an adult in good health. DNA for the CDR3: TGCGCCAGCAGCCCCCGACTAGCGGGAGGGCCGGCAGATACGCAGTATTTT. Protein product: CASSPRLAGGPADTQYF.